Shown below are 17 T cell receptor beta chains from a single sample sequenced in a study of blood T cell repertoires in COVID-19. Produced via immunoSEQ multiplex PCR; TCRdb's table is partial and in-frame only. Of 290,000 or so clones listed, 70% to 90% were seen once; the top ten hold 1.3%. Material: peripheral blood. Receptors were obtained from a man in his sixties or seventies with acute or convalescent COVID-19.

This clone is a singleton in its sample. This chain links TRBV4-3 with TRBJ1-2, with D possibly matching TRBD1 (5 bases). The V end lost 0 bases, the J end lost 3 bases, and 17 bases lay between the germline ends. Germline CDR1 reads LGHNA; CDR2 reads YSLEER. CDR3 length equals 17 residues. CDR3 nucleotide sequence: TGCGCCAGCAGCCAAGACTGGATTAGGGGATTGCACTATGGCTACACCTTC. Amino acid sequence: CASSQDWIRGLHYGYTF.

This chain joins TRBV5-1 and TRBJ2-3; 8 positions match TRBD1. Germline trimming cut 4 bases from V and 4 bases from J; bases unmatched to any gene: 8. The CDR3 has 15 residues. The germline gives CDR1 SGHRS, CDR2 YFSETQ. The CDR3 loop reads CASSPGQVSPDTQYF. The CDR3 DNA follows: TGCGCCAGCAGCCCGGGACAGGTTAGCCCAGATACGCAGTATTTT.

This chain links TRBV11-2 with TRBJ2-6, with D possibly matching TRBD1 (6 bases). The CDR3 has 16 residues. V lost 7 bases and J 2 bases, leaving 15 bases between the germline ends. Germline V CDR1 and CDR2: SGHAT, FQNNGV. The CDR3 nucleotides read TGTGCCAGCACCGCCGGGCCAGGGGCTGGGGCCAACGTCCTGACTTTC. Translating it yields CASTAGPGAGANVLTF.

The V call is TRBV30, the J call TRBJ1-2; D possibly corresponds to TRBD1 (5 bases). The V end lost 0 bases, the J end lost 8 bases, and 13 bases lay between the germline ends. The CDR3 is 13 amino acids. In germline, CDR1 is GTSNPN, CDR2 SVGIG (reference sequence). The CDR3 nucleotides are TGTGCCTGGAGTGTAATAGGGGCCGGGGGCTACACCTTC. Its protein product is CAWSVIGAGGYTF.

V is TRBV5-1 and J is TRBJ2-5; TRBD2 aligns across 11 bases. The V gene's germline CDR1 is SGHRS and CDR2 YFSETQ. The V and J ends lost 4 bases and 3 bases, in that order; junction bases with no gene match: 5. The CDR3 has 15 amino acids. CDR3 bases: TGCGCCAGCAGCAAAGGGACTAGCGGCGAAGAGACCCAGTACTTC. Translating it yields CASSKGTSGEETQYF.

The V call is TRBV6-5, the J call TRBJ2-7; D is possibly TRBD2 (6 bases). V was trimmed by 6 bases and J by 7 bases, leaving 19 bases between them. Germline loops: CDR1 MNHEY, CDR2 SVGAGI. CDR3 length equals 14 residues. Here the CDR3 DNA reads TGTGCCAGCAGCGACCCGGGACGGGAGACGGAGCAGTACTTC. It encodes CASSDPGRETEQYF.

This sequence joins TRBV4-1 and TRBJ1-2; D is undetermined. CDR1 and CDR2 from the germline V gene are MGHRA and YSYEKL. The CDR3 covers 16 residues. The ends were cut back, 3 bases at V and 5 bases at J, with 19 bases in the middle. CDR3 residues: CASSQDTRMSGYGYTF. The CDR3 nucleotides read TGCGCCAGCAGCCAGGATACCCGGATGTCAGGATATGGCTACACCTTC.

The gene calls are TRBV29-1 and TRBJ2-1; 10 bases line up with TRBD2. The CDR3 has 14 residues. Germline assignment: CDR1 SQVTM and CDR2 ANQGSEA. The trim removed 3 bases at V and 6 bases at J, leaving 5 bases unmatched. The CDR3 region is CSVDLAGVGNEQFF. The CDR3 DNA reads as TGCAGCGTTGATCTAGCGGGAGTAGGCAATGAGCAGTTCTTC.

J is TRBJ2-6 and V is TRBV19, with TRBD2 as a possible D gene (5 bases). Trimming pared 9 bases from V and 2 bases from J, leaving 11 bases between. CDR1 LNHDA and CDR2 SQIVND come from the germline V gene (reference sequence). The CDR3 loop spans 14 amino acids. The CDR3 spells CASGSEAGANVLTF. DNA for the CDR3: TGTGCCAGCGGATCGGAGGCTGGGGCCAACGTCCTGACTTTC.

The chain has TRBV7-9 and TRBJ2-7; D is perhaps TRBD1 (5 bases). The CDR3 is 16 residues long. Germline-derived CDR1 and CDR2 are SEHNR and FQNEAQ (reference sequence). Trimming removed 6 bases at V and 4 bases at J, with 22 bases between. CDR3 DNA sequence: TGTGCCAGCAGTCGTGGGGCCGGGTCGCCGCAATACGAGCAGTACTTC. Translating gives CASSRGAGSPQYEQYF.

This clone was detected only once. The gene calls are TRBV10-1 and TRBJ2-3, with TRBD1 identical over 8 bases. CDR3 length equals 15 residues. Germline values: CDR1 WNHNN, CDR2 SYGVQD (reference sequence). Trimming at V came to 6 bases and at J to 1 base, leaving 6 bases not matched to a gene. This CDR3 is CASSLGTGRTDTQYF. The CDR3 bases are TGCGCCAGCAGCCTTGGGACAGGCCGCACAGATACGCAGTATTTT.

J is TRBJ2-1 and V is TRBV18; 7 bases are shared with TRBD2. This CDR3 spans 17 amino acids. The V segment lost 0 bases and the J segment 1 base; nucleotides outside the gene matches: 6. In germline, CDR1 is KGHSH, CDR2 LQKENI. The CDR3 loop is CASSPPVGSGSYNEQFF. As DNA, the CDR3 is TGTGCCAGCTCACCACCCGTTGGTAGCGGGTCCTACAATGAGCAGTTCTTC.

The rearrangement uses TRBV3-1 (or the pseudogene TRBV3-2) and TRBJ2-3; no firm D call. Germline V gene data show CDR1 as LGHDT and CDR2 as YNNKEL (reference sequence). Trimming removed 6 bases at V and 5 bases at J, with 27 bases between. There are 18 residues in the CDR3. CDR3 bases: TGTGCCAGCAGTCAGCTCCCACTAATGCCGCTGAACCAAGATACGCAGTATTTT. Residues: CASSQLPLMPLNQDTQYF.

This rearrangement joins TRBV24-1 to TRBJ2-5; 10 bases are a match to TRBD2. There are 15 residues in the CDR3. V lost 2 bases, J lost 5 bases, and 4 bases stayed unmatched. CDR1 and CDR2 from the germline V gene are KGHDR and SFDVKD. CDR3 amino acids: CATSDSASGGETQYF. The DNA of the CDR3 is TGTGCCACCAGTGATTCGGCTAGCGGGGGTGAGACCCAGTACTTC.

V gene TRBV5-1 combines with J gene TRBJ2-3; a weak D match, TRBD1 (6 bases). CDR1 and CDR2 from the germline V gene are SGHRS and YFSETQ. Trimming pared 6 bases from V and 4 bases from J, leaving 15 bases between. The CDR3 covers 14 residues. CDR3 in amino acids: CASNDIQGSDTQYF. Here the CDR3 DNA reads TGCGCCAGCAACGACATACAGGGCTCAGATACGCAGTATTTT. The full variable domain, in which reference TRBV5-1 and TRBJ2-3 provide the parts outside the CDR3, is KAGVTQTPRYLIKTRGQQVTLSCSPISGHRSVSWYQQTPGQGLQFLFEYFSETQRNKGNFPGRFSGRQFSNSRSEMNVSTLELGDSALYLCASNDIQGSDTQYFGPGTRLTVL.

This rearrangement joins TRBV5-4 to TRBJ2-1, with 7 bases that match TRBD1. The germline V gene encodes CDR1 SGHNT and CDR2 YYREEE (reference sequence). The CDR3 is 16 amino acids. V lost 0 bases to trimming and J lost 9 bases; unmatched junction nucleotides: 12. The CDR3 is CASSLVSGQIRFEQFF. The CDR3 nucleotides are TGTGCCAGCAGCTTGGTCTCGGGACAGATCCGATTTGAGCAGTTCTTC.

In DNA form, the CDR3 reads TGTGCCAGCAGTGACAGGGGGCGTGAAAAACTGTTTTTT. Protein: CASSDRGREKLFF. The chain couples TRBV25-1 to TRBJ1-4; 8 bases match TRBD1. The CDR3 loop spans 13 amino acids. The V segment lost 3 bases and the J segment 7 bases; nucleotides outside the gene matches: 1. The V gene's germline CDR1 is MGHDK and CDR2 SYGVNS.